This T cell receptor (beta chain) was recovered during a study of memory CD4+ T cells and cytomegalovirus serostatus. Study-wide results and limits: Suggested: most of the CMV-linked TCR signature lies in CD4+ memory cells. Each of 55 to 80 CMV-associated TCRbeta sequences occurred in one to five individuals.

Single viable CD3+CD4+CD8-CD45RO+ cells were sorted as the memory CD4+ T cells. Total CD4+ T cells were enriched by CD4 positive selection. Measured with immunoSEQ multiplex PCR; TCRdb has only the in-frame clones, and not every one. The sample has roughly 28,000 clones, about 78% seen once; the top ten hold around 0.99%. This clone was picked up a small number of times. Its specificity is unknown. The TCR was taken from an adult in good health and CMV-seronegative. The material sequenced was memory CD4+ T cells from blood.

The CDR3 DNA follows: TGTGCCAGCAGTGGGCAGGGGAACACTGAAGCTTTCTTT. Protein: CASSGQGNTEAFF. The genes are TRBV2 and TRBJ1-1; perhaps TRBD1 as D (5 bases). Trimming stripped 4 bases from V and 1 base from J, with 7 bases between. This CDR3 has 13 residues. Per germline, CDR1 SNHLY and CDR2 FYNNEI.